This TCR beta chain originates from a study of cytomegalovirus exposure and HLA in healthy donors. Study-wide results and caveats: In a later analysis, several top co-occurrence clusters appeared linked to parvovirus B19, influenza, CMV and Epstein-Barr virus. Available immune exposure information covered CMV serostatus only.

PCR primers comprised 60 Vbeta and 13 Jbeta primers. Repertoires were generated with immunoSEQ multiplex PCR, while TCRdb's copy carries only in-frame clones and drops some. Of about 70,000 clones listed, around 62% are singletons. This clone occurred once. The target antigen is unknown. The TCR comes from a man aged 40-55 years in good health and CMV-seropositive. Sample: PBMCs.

The CDR3 DNA reads TGTGCCAGCTCACCAACGACAGGGGGTAACGAGCAGTACTTC. As protein: CASSPTTGGNEQYF. J is TRBJ2-7 and V is TRBV18, with 9 positions matching TRBD1. Germline V gene sequence: CDR1 KGHSH, CDR2 LQKENI. The CDR3 has 14 residues. V lost 2 bases, J lost 5 bases, and 4 bases stayed unmatched.